The 20 T cell receptor beta chains below all came from one sample that was sequenced in a study of blood T cells in healthy people across ages. Alongside a J-beta primer mix, a sample-barcoded 5' primer served in a second PCR lasting about 7 to 12 cycles. TCRdb re-called the 5' RACE reads with MiXCR, one entry per CDR3 protein. The sample has roughly 1,700,000 distinct CDR3 sequences, approximately 30% seen once; the top ten hold 7.7%. The sequencing sample was made of blood. The receptors were gathered from a woman in her twenties or thirties in good health.

This clonotype showed up many times. V and J are TRBV12-3 or TRBV12-4 and TRBJ1-2; D unresolved. V was shortened by 6 bases and J by 7 bases, with 12 bases between the two germline ends. The CDR3 sequence is 12 residues long. The CDR3 loop reads CASRLTLRGYTF. CDR3 in DNA: TGTGCCAGCAGGCTGACCTTGCGTGGCTACACCTTC.

This clonotype was seen more than once but under ten times. V is TRBV6-5 and J is TRBJ1-2; 10 bases fit TRBD1. Trimming took 6 bases from V and 6 from J; bases not matched to a gene: 4. This CDR3 comprises 13 residues. CDR1 is MNHEY and CDR2 is SVGAGI in the germline V gene. The DNA for the CDR3 is TGTGCCAGCAGGACAGGGGGCCCCGATGGCTACACCTTC. It is translated as CASRTGGPDGYTF.

About this clonotype: Given the absence of the conserved phenylalanine or tryptophan at the CDR3 end, a read error is likely. The chain links TRBV12-3 or TRBV12-4 to TRBJ2-3; D perhaps matches TRBD1 (6 bases). There are 15 residues in the CDR3. Trimming took off 1 base at V and 11 bases at J, with 19 bases between the two ends. DNA of the CDR3: TGTGCCAGCAGTTTAGACAGGGTCGGCACAGATGTGCAGTATTCT. Protein: CASSLDRVGTDVQYS.

This clonotype was picked up many times. The rearrangement joins TRBV2 to TRBJ2-7; 8 bases map to TRBD2. Germline loops: CDR1 SNHLY, CDR2 FYNNEI. CDR3 length equals 13 residues. The V segment lost 7 bases and the J segment 3 bases; nucleotides outside the gene matches: 5. The CDR3 nucleotides read TGTGCCAGCAAAAAGCTAGCGGGCTACGAGCAGTACTTC. Translating gives CASKKLAGYEQYF.

This clonotype was detected ten times or more. The chain is built from TRBV12-3 or TRBV12-4 and TRBJ2-5; a possible D gene is TRBD1 (7 bases). The CDR3 runs 14 residues. The V end was cut by 7 bases, the J end by 9 bases, with 21 bases between. For the CDR3, the DNA is TGTGCCAGCAATACGGGACAGTCTCCGGGGGCCCAGTACTTC. Its translation is CASNTGQSPGAQYF.

This clonotype was seen ten or more times. The chain employs TRBV7-3 and TRBJ1-6; no reliable D call. Trimming took 4 bases from V and 11 from J, leaving 9 bases between them. The CDR3 is 12 residues long. CDR1 is SGHTA and CDR2 is FQGTGA in the germline V gene. The CDR3 protein is CASSSSLTPLHF. The CDR3 DNA is TGTGCCAGCAGCTCAAGTCTCACACCCCTCCACTTT. The full variable domain, with the rest looked up from reference TRBV7-3 and TRBJ1-6, is GAGVSQTPSNKVTEKGKYVELRCDPISGHTALYWYRQSLGQGPEFLIYFQGTGAADDSGLPNDRFFAVRPEGSVSTLKIQRTERGDSAVYLCASSSSLTPLHFGNGTRLTVT.

The chain is built from TRBV9 and TRBJ2-3, with D perhaps TRBD1 or TRBD2 (5 bases each). Germline CDR1 SGDLS, CDR2 YYNGEE. Deletions cut 0 bases from V and 0 bases from J, with 14 bases between. CDR3 length equals 17 residues. The DNA of the CDR3 is TGTGCCAGCAGCGTAGAGGGGCCCGGCGGGAGCACAGATACGCAGTATTTT. Amino acid sequence: CASSVEGPGGSTDTQYF.

Only a few counts were recorded for this clonotype. This rearrangement joins TRBV7-9 to TRBJ2-2; no clear D gene. V was pared by 4 bases and J by 8 bases, with 14 bases between. This CDR3 contains 14 residues. CDR1 and CDR2 (germline): SEHNR, FQNEAQ (reference sequence). CDR3 protein: CASSSHLSSGELFF. The CDR3 region has the DNA TGTGCCAGCAGCTCCCACTTGTCTTCTGGGGAGCTGTTTTTT.

This clonotype showed up just a few times. The chain recombines TRBV28 with TRBJ1-4; D ambiguous. Germline-derived CDR1 and CDR2 are MDHEN and SYDVKM. The CDR3 is 15 amino acids. Trimming took 5 bases from V and 4 from J, leaving 14 bases between them. In DNA form, the CDR3 reads TGTGCCAGCAGTCCGATATCCCCAAGTAATGAAAAACTGTTTTTT. This encodes CASSPISPSNEKLFF.

J is TRBJ1-2 and V is TRBV18, with D perhaps TRBD1 (5 bases). The CDR3 is 16 amino acids. V gave up 3 bases and J gave up 6 bases, with 20 bases separating them. Per the germline V gene, CDR1 is KGHSH and CDR2 is LQKENI. The CDR3 DNA follows: TGTGCCAGCTCACCTGTACCGGGGGGGGAAGATAATGGCTACACCTTC. Its protein product is CASSPVPGGEDNGYTF.

As DNA, the CDR3 is TGTGCCAGCAGCCGAGCTAGTTTCCTAGAGACCCAGTACTTC. Its protein is CASSRASFLETQYF. The chain carries TRBV7-2 and TRBJ2-5; D ambiguous. The CDR3 length is 14 residues. In germline, CDR1 is SGHTA, CDR2 FQGNSA. Trimming stripped 5 bases from V and 4 bases from J, with 14 bases between.

In this sample, this clonotype turned up many times. V and J are TRBV29-1 and TRBJ2-3; 11 positions agree with TRBD2. CDR3 length equals 13 residues. V shed 4 bases and J 4 bases; nucleotides not matched to a gene: 1. Germline V gene data show CDR1 as SQVTM and CDR2 as ANQGSEA. This chain's CDR3 is CSVGLAGSDTQYF. The CDR3 region has the DNA TGCAGCGTTGGACTAGCGGGATCAGATACGCAGTATTTT.

This clonotype was seen ten or more times. The chain employs TRBV28 and TRBJ2-7; no reliable D call. Looked up from germline, CDR1 is MDHEN and CDR2 is SYDVKM. V was clipped by 3 bases and J by 1 base, with 7 bases between them. The CDR3 is made up of 13 amino acids. The CDR3 sequence: CASSLVQSYEQYF. The CDR3, as DNA: TGTGCCAGCAGTTTGGTACAGTCCTACGAGCAGTACTTC.

This clonotype has a count of ten or more. This chain links TRBV2 with TRBJ2-5; possibly TRBD2 for D (6 bases). This CDR3 is built from 14 residues. The germline V gene has CDR1 SNHLY and CDR2 FYNNEI. V was cut by 0 bases and J by 6 bases, with 11 bases left in between. The CDR3 region is CASSEARGGQTQYF. The CDR3 DNA reads as TGTGCCAGCAGTGAAGCGCGGGGCGGACAGACCCAGTACTTC.

This clonotype was observed at least ten times. This chain uses TRBV20-1 with TRBJ2-7; D perhaps matches TRBD1 (6 bases). Looked up from germline, CDR1 is DFQATT and CDR2 is SNEGSKA (reference sequence). This CDR3 spans 15 amino acids. V was trimmed by 0 bases and J by 1 base, leaving 13 bases between them. The CDR3 nucleotides read TGCAGTGCTAGAGATACAGGGACATCTTCCTACGAGCAGTACTTC. Translated, it gives CSARDTGTSSYEQYF.

V gene TRBV7-2 combines with J gene TRBJ2-1; D call uncertain. Per germline, CDR1 SGHTA and CDR2 FQGNSA. CDR3 length equals 14 residues. Deletions cut 0 bases from V and 5 bases from J, with 8 bases between. CDR3 nucleotides: TGTGCCAGCAGCTTAGCCCCAACCAACAATGAGCAGTTCTTC. This sequence encodes CASSLAPTNNEQFF.

The J gene is TRBJ1-2, the V gene TRBV6-5, with a possible D match to TRBD1 (6 bases). Deletions cut 3 bases from V and 14 bases from J, with 22 bases between. There are 14 residues in the CDR3. Germline CDR1 MNHEY, CDR2 SVGAGI. The CDR3 DNA reads TGTGCCAGCAGTTATAACAGGGACGGAGGTGAGAGGACCTTC. Encoded protein: CASSYNRDGGERTF.

The rearrangement uses TRBV6-6 and TRBJ1-2, with D maybe TRBD1 (5 bases). Trimming cost V 6 bases and J 4 bases, with 15 bases left between them. CDR1 MNHNY and CDR2 SVGAGI come from the germline V gene (reference sequence). The CDR3 extends over 14 amino acids. The CDR3 spells CASSSPDRIYGYTF. Written as DNA, the CDR3 is TGTGCCAGCAGCTCCCCCGACAGAATCTATGGCTACACCTTC.

This clonotype occurred once. At one end, the junction sequence differs from germline, possibly due to a read error. The gene calls are TRBV4-1 and TRBJ2-3; D perhaps matches TRBD2 (6 bases). Looked up from germline, CDR1 is MGHRA and CDR2 is YSYEKL. The CDR3 is 14 amino acids. Here the CDR3 DNA reads TGCGCCAACAGCCAAGTCCTAGCGACAGATACGCAGTATTTT. Protein: CANSQVLATDTQYF.

The chain uses TRBV7-2 and TRBJ2-2; 10 nucleotides align to TRBD1. Germline V gene sequence: CDR1 SGHTA, CDR2 FQGNSA. CDR3 length: 16 amino acids. The trim removed 5 bases at V and 4 bases at J, leaving 7 bases unmatched. CDR3 protein: CASSLGQGGGTGELFF. CDR3 sequence (DNA): TGTGCCAGCAGCCTTGGACAGGGGGGTGGCACCGGGGAGCTGTTTTTT.